The 12 T cell receptor beta chains given below trace back to one sample, sequenced in a study of follicular helper T cells after annual influenza vaccination. Stated time point: 2015-2016 season, 7 days after influenza vaccination. Some clones are missing from TCRdb's copy, which holds only in-frame ones; the method was immunoSEQ multiplex PCR. Counted here are roughly 4,200 clones, around 80% occurring once; the ten biggest clones make up over 0.7%. The sequenced sample was CXCR5+ CD38- circulating T follicular helper cells from blood, obtained 7 days after influenza vaccination. Regarding subset: circulating Tfh, non-naive CD4+CXCR5+PD-1+ (ICOS+CD38+ or ICOS-CD38-). The origin of the receptors is an adult who received the influenza vaccine.

The V call is TRBV29-1, the J call TRBJ2-7; 7 nucleotides match TRBD1. Germline values: CDR1 SQVTM, CDR2 ANQGSEA. J lost 1 base, V lost 4 bases, and 4 bases had no gene match. The CDR3 loop spans 13 amino acids. The DNA of the CDR3 is TGCAGCGTTGTGACAGGGAGATCCTACGAGCAGTACTTC. Residues: CSVVTGRSYEQYF.

This chain links TRBV7-2 with TRBJ2-2; D is undetermined. The V end lost 4 bases, the J end lost 9 bases, and 9 bases lay between the germline ends. The CDR3 has 12 amino acids. The V gene's germline CDR1 is SGHTA and CDR2 FQGNSA. In nucleotides, the CDR3 is TGTGCCAGCAGCTCGTCTAGGAGGGAGCTGTTTTTT. It translates to CASSSSRRELFF.

This clone has a handful of counts. The J gene is TRBJ1-4, the V gene TRBV6-6; TRBD1 agrees at 7 bases. The CDR3 consists of 13 residues. After removal of 2 bases from V and 7 bases from J, the junction contained 1 base not matched to a gene. Germline V gene sequence: CDR1 MNHNY, CDR2 SVGAGI (reference sequence). The CDR3 DNA sequence: TGTGCCAGCAGTTACCAGGGGGGTGAAAAACTGTTTTTT. It codes for CASSYQGGEKLFF.

The CDR3 sequence is CASSSRQGGTEAFF. CDR3 nucleotide sequence: TGTGCCAGCAGCTCCAGACAGGGTGGAACTGAAGCTTTCTTT. The gene calls are TRBV7-2 and TRBJ1-1, with 7 bases identical to TRBD1. V shed 4 bases, J shed 5 bases, and the junction held 7 bases outside the gene matches. The CDR3 totals 14 residues. Germline V gives CDR1 SGHTA, CDR2 FQGNSA.

The chain recombines TRBV19 with TRBJ1-1; a possible D gene is TRBD1 (6 bases). The CDR3 totals 14 residues. Trimming removed 4 bases from V and 3 bases from J, with 12 bases in between. CDR1 is LNHDA, CDR2 SQIVND, per germline (reference sequence). The CDR3: CASSTQGFDTEAFF. In DNA form, the CDR3 reads TGTGCCAGTAGTACACAGGGTTTCGACACTGAAGCTTTCTTT. The full variable domain, in which reference TRBV19 and TRBJ1-1 provide the parts outside the CDR3, is DGGITQSPKYLFRKEGQNVTLSCEQNLNHDAMYWYRQDPGQGLRLIYYSQIVNDFQKGDIAEGYSVSREKKESFPLTVTSAQKNPTAFYLCASSTQGFDTEAFFGQGTRLTVV.

V and J are TRBV6-1 and TRBJ1-5; no firm D call. Looked up from germline, CDR1 is MNHNS and CDR2 is SASEGT. The CDR3 contains 15 residues. V gave up 1 base and J gave up 3 bases, with 10 bases separating them. This CDR3 is CASSEGQLPNQPQHF. The CDR3 bases are TGTGCCAGCAGTGAAGGGCAGTTACCCAATCAGCCCCAGCATTTT.

The rearrangement links TRBV5-1 to TRBJ2-7; possible D gene TRBD1, 6 bases. CDR3 length equals 17 residues. CDR1 and CDR2 from the germline V gene are SGHRS and YFSETQ. V was clipped by 3 bases and J by 0 bases, with 19 bases between them. CDR3 DNA sequence: TGCGCCAGCAGCTCACAGGGTCCAGCATTCCCCTCCTACGAGCAGTACTTC. Translating it yields CASSSQGPAFPSYEQYF.

The chain couples TRBV29-1 to TRBJ2-3; 8 bases align to TRBD2. This CDR3 spans 12 amino acids. Germline V gene sequence: CDR1 SQVTM, CDR2 ANQGSEA. V trimming: 7 bases; J trimming: 4 bases; junction bases outside the gene matches: 4. CDR3 coding DNA: TGCAGCGAGTGGCGGGGGGCAGATACGCAGTATTTT. Its translation is CSEWRGADTQYF.

In nucleotides, the CDR3 is TGTGCCACGAACTGGGGGCAGGCAAATGGCTACACCTTC. Its translation: CATNWGQANGYTF. The chain has TRBV27 and TRBJ1-2, with D perhaps TRBD1 (6 bases). The CDR3 totals 13 residues. Trimming shortened V by 10 bases and J by 6 bases, and 18 bases separated the two germline ends. Per the germline V gene, CDR1 is MNHEY and CDR2 is SMNVEV (reference sequence).

The chain is built from TRBV6-1 and TRBJ1-2; TRBD1 matches 7 bases. This CDR3 is 16 amino acids long. J gave up 8 bases and V 2 bases, and 14 bases lay outside the gene matches. Germline CDR1 and CDR2: MNHNS and SASEGT. CDR3 in amino acids: CASSENPTDRARGYTF. The CDR3 DNA reads as TGTGCCAGCAGTGAAAACCCTACCGACAGGGCCCGCGGCTACACCTTC.

V is TRBV5-3 and J is TRBJ2-3; 9 nucleotides line up with TRBD2. TRBV5-3 is designated an ORF whose function remains uncertain. Trimming removed 2 bases from V and 0 bases from J; junction bases left unmatched: 22. CDR3 length: 22 residues. The DNA of the CDR3 is TGTGCCAGAAGCTTTCGGCGGGGGGAGCGGGAGGAGGAGGTGACTAGCACAGATACGCAGTATTTT. Protein: CARSFRRGEREEEVTSTDTQYF.

In its sample, this clone was seen a few times. The V and J genes are TRBV5-1 and TRBJ1-1; D not resolved. V lost 0 bases to trimming and J lost 0 bases, with 6 bases between them. The CDR3 covers 14 residues. Germline V gives CDR1 SGHRS, CDR2 YFSETQ. The CDR3 nucleotides read TGCGCCAGCAGCTTGGCCAGCTTGAACACTGAAGCTTTCTTT. Protein product: CASSLASLNTEAFF.